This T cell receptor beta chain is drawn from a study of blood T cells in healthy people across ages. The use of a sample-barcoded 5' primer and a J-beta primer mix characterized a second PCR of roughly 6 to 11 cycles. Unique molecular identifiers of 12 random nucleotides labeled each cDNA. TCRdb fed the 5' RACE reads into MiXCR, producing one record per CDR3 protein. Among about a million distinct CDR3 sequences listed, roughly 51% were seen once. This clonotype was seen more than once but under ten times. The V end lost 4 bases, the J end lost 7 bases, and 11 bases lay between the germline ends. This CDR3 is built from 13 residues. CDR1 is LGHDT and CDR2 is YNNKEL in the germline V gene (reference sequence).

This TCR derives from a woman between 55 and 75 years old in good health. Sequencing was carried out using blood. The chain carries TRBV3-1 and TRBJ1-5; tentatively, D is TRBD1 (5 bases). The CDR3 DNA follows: TGTGCCAGCAGCCGAAGTGGGGGACAGCCCCAGCATTTT. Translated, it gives CASSRSGGQPQHF.